These 29 T cell receptor beta chains share one sample of origin, sequenced in a study of neurological immune-mediated disorders. Each CDR3 protein gets one entry after TCRdb re-called the 5' RACE reads with MiXCR. The sample yields 45,000 or so distinct CDR3 sequences, about 6% seen once. Sequencing input: CD4+ T cells from blood. These receptors were taken from a woman aged 40 to 50 in good health.

This clonotype was detected ten times or more. The chain combines TRBV20-1 with TRBJ2-1, with a tentative D call TRBD2 (7 bases). CDR1 and CDR2 (germline): DFQATT, SNEGSKA (reference sequence). The V end was cut by 0 bases, the J end by 5 bases, with 14 bases between. The CDR3 sequence is 15 residues long. The CDR3 reads CSARDQRGGDNEQFF. In DNA, the CDR3 is TGCAGTGCTAGAGACCAAAGGGGGGGGGACAATGAGCAGTTCTTC.

This clonotype was recorded many times. This chain connects TRBV19 to TRBJ2-4; D call uncertain. V was trimmed by 3 bases and J by 8 bases, leaving 17 bases between them. CDR1 LNHDA and CDR2 SQIVND come from the germline V gene (reference sequence). The CDR3 spans 15 residues. CDR3 loop: CASSIPPPLGDIQYF. The CDR3 DNA reads as TGTGCCAGTAGTATCCCCCCCCCACTCGGAGACATTCAGTACTTC.

This clonotype was seen repeatedly, ten times or more. The chain is built from TRBV7-9 and TRBJ2-1, with D tentatively TRBD1 (6 bases). Trimming removed 4 bases at V and 13 bases at J, with 11 bases between. This CDR3 is built from 11 residues. Germline V gene lookup returns CDR1 SEHNR and CDR2 FQNEAQ (reference sequence). This CDR3 reads CASSSTGLQFF. The CDR3, as DNA: TGTGCCAGCAGCTCAACAGGGCTACAGTTCTTC.

This clonotype was observed at least ten times. This chain joins TRBV27 and TRBJ2-7; 8 bases align to TRBD1. V shed 4 bases, J shed 1 base, and the junction held 3 bases outside the gene matches. The CDR3 has 14 amino acids. The germline V gene encodes CDR1 MNHEY and CDR2 SMNVEV (reference sequence). This CDR3 is CASSSDRGSYEQYF. The CDR3, as DNA: TGTGCCAGCAGTTCCGACAGGGGATCCTACGAGCAGTACTTC.

This clonotype was counted ten times or more. V usage is TRBV7-9 and J usage is TRBJ1-2, with 7 positions matching TRBD1. The CDR3 totals 15 residues. Germline-derived CDR1 and CDR2 are SEHNR and FQNEAQ (reference sequence). V lost 6 bases to trimming and J lost 4 bases; unmatched junction nucleotides: 11. The CDR3 sequence is CASSLDRASGYGYTF. The CDR3 region has the DNA TGTGCCAGCAGTCTAGACAGGGCATCAGGCTATGGCTACACCTTC.

This clonotype was counted many times. This rearrangement joins TRBV7-6 to TRBJ1-1, with TRBD1 as a possible D gene (5 bases). The CDR3 runs 15 residues. Trimming shortened V by 5 bases and J by 4 bases, and 17 bases separated the two germline ends. From germline, CDR1 is SGHVS and CDR2 FNYEAQ. CDR3 DNA sequence: TGTGCCAGCAGCCCGCGAGGGGAATTTGGCACTGAAGCTTTCTTT. Protein sequence: CASSPRGEFGTEAFF.

The sample holds many counts of this clonotype. This chain links TRBV27 with TRBJ2-2; D remains ambiguous. Trimming removed 2 bases at V and 1 base at J, with 5 bases between. Per the germline V gene, CDR1 is MNHEY and CDR2 is SMNVEV (reference sequence). The CDR3 spans 14 residues. The CDR3 bases are TGTGCCAGCAGTTTAAGAGAGAACACCGGGGAGCTGTTTTTT. Translation: CASSLRENTGELFF.

This clonotype was seen many times. The chain links TRBV7-9 to TRBJ1-4; 7 positions match TRBD1. Germline V lookup: CDR1 SEHNR, CDR2 FQNEAQ (reference sequence). V dropped 9 bases and J dropped 4; count of bases not matched to a gene: 2. CDR3 length: 12 amino acids. The CDR3 protein is CARGTVNEKLFF. The CDR3 DNA reads as TGTGCCAGGGGGACAGTTAATGAAAAACTGTTTTTT.

This clonotype came up many times. Written as DNA, the CDR3 is TGTGCCAGCAGCCGTGGGGAGACCCAGTACTTC. Its translation: CASSRGETQYF. The J gene is TRBJ2-5, the V gene TRBV7-2; D remains ambiguous. The CDR3 extends over 11 amino acids. Trimming took 5 bases from V and 5 from J, leaving 6 bases between them. Germline V gene sequence: CDR1 SGHTA, CDR2 FQGNSA.

This clonotype was detected many times. Mismatch with germline at one junction end may stem from a read error. The chain is built from TRBV7-2 and TRBJ2-7; TRBD1 aligns across 9 bases. There are 16 residues in the CDR3. From germline, CDR1 is SGHTA and CDR2 FQGNSA. CDR3 protein: CASSLGTGTGSYEQYF. CDR3 nucleotide sequence: TGTGCCAGCAGTTTAGGGACTGGGACAGGGAGTTACGAGCAGTACTTC.

This clonotype occurred many times. The chain joins TRBV7-8 to TRBJ1-4; D is undetermined. This CDR3 spans 15 amino acids. V was trimmed by 5 bases and J by 0 bases, leaving 10 bases between them. Germline V gene data show CDR1 as SGHVS and CDR2 as FQNEAQ. For the CDR3, the DNA is TGTGCCAGCAGCAACGGGGAAGCAACTAATGAAAAACTGTTTTTT. Amino acids: CASSNGEATNEKLFF.

This clonotype was counted ten times or more. The rearrangement joins TRBV20-1 to TRBJ1-5; D gene ambiguous. Germline V gene lookup returns CDR1 DFQATT and CDR2 SNEGSKA (reference sequence). V lost 5 bases to trimming and J lost 6 bases, with 26 bases between them. CDR3 length: 17 amino acids. CDR3 amino acids: CSAQAFFSPEGFQPQHF. For the CDR3, the DNA is TGCAGTGCTCAAGCCTTTTTTTCGCCGGAGGGTTTTCAGCCCCAGCATTTT.

The table lists this clonotype with many counts. CDR3 protein: CASIWESPRRFNEQFF. In DNA form, the CDR3 reads TGTGCCAGCATCTGGGAGAGCCCGAGACGGTTCAATGAGCAGTTCTTC. The rearrangement joins TRBV7-9 to TRBJ2-1, with a weak D call TRBD2 (5 bases). The CDR3 is 16 residues long. Trimming removed 7 bases from V and 6 bases from J, with 22 bases in between. In germline, CDR1 is SEHNR, CDR2 FQNEAQ (reference sequence).

This clonotype was picked up many times. This chain uses TRBV25-1 with TRBJ1-4; tentative D call: TRBD1 (6 bases). From germline, CDR1 is MGHDK and CDR2 SYGVNS. This CDR3 comprises 15 residues. With 4 bases removed from V and 0 bases from J, the gap between germline ends came to 9 bases. In DNA form, the CDR3 reads TGTGCCAGCAGTGCCTGGACAGCAACTAATGAAAAACTGTTTTTT. Translating it yields CASSAWTATNEKLFF.

This clonotype was picked up many times. The chain recombines TRBV28 with TRBJ1-5; the D gene is possibly TRBD1 (5 bases). CDR3 length: 12 residues. CDR1 is MDHEN, CDR2 SYDVKM, per germline. Between the trimmed V and J ends, which lost 10 bases and 0 bases, there was a span of 7 bases. CDR3 bases: TGTGCCATCCAGGGTAGCAATCAGCCCCAGCATTTT. It codes for CAIQGSNQPQHF.

This clonotype was counted ten times or more. The CDR3 region has the DNA TGCAGCGTTGTACAGACCTACGAGCAGTACTTC. Amino acid sequence: CSVVQTYEQYF. J is TRBJ2-7 and V is TRBV29-1; D gene uncertain. CDR1 is SQVTM and CDR2 is ANQGSEA in the germline V gene. Trimming left V 4 bases short and J 2 bases short, with 6 bases between. The CDR3 runs 11 residues.

This clonotype showed up many times. V and J are TRBV5-1 and TRBJ1-2; D is undetermined. The CDR3 sequence is 12 residues long. Trimming removed 4 bases at V and 2 bases at J, with 6 bases between. Germline V gives CDR1 SGHRS, CDR2 YFSETQ. CDR3 sequence: CASSPTNYGYTF. The CDR3 region has the DNA TGCGCCAGCAGCCCCACCAACTATGGCTACACCTTC.

This clonotype was detected ten times or more. The gene calls are TRBV15 and TRBJ2-1; D remains ambiguous. V lost 0 bases to trimming and J lost 1 base, with 10 bases between them. This CDR3 has 16 amino acids. Looked up from germline, CDR1 is LNHNV and CDR2 is YYDKDF (reference sequence). CDR3 DNA sequence: TGTGCCACCAGCAGAGATGACTCGGCGTCCTACAATGAGCAGTTCTTC. It specifies CATSRDDSASYNEQFF. Complete variable domain (other parts from reference TRBV15 and TRBJ2-1): DAMVIQNPRYQVTQFGKPVTLSCSQTLNHNVMYWYQQKSSQAPKLLFHYYDKDFNNEADTPDNFQSRRPNTSFCFLDIRSPGLGDTAMYLCATSRDDSASYNEQFFGPGTRLTVL.

This clonotype has a count of ten or more. The chain recombines TRBV5-1 with TRBJ2-3; no clear D. With 2 bases removed from V and 4 bases from J, the gap between germline ends came to 5 bases. Germline CDR1 SGHRS, CDR2 YFSETQ. CDR3 length equals 12 residues. The CDR3 DNA reads as TGCGCCAGCAGCTTACTGTCAGATACGCAGTATTTT. Protein sequence: CASSLLSDTQYF.

This clonotype was recorded many times. The V and J genes are TRBV27 and TRBJ1-1; a weak D match, TRBD1 (6 bases). The V gene's germline CDR1 is MNHEY and CDR2 SMNVEV (reference sequence). This CDR3 has 16 amino acids. Trimming cost V 2 bases and J 3 bases, with 16 bases left between them. CDR3 in amino acids: CASSLGGGGVDTEAFF. The CDR3 DNA sequence: TGTGCCAGCAGTTTAGGAGGGGGGGGCGTGGACACTGAAGCTTTCTTT.

In this sample, this clonotype turned up many times. The chain couples TRBV15 to TRBJ2-1; 10 bases fit TRBD1. The CDR3 covers 16 residues. Germline V CDR1 and CDR2: LNHNV, YYDKDF (reference sequence). V trimming: 2 bases; J trimming: 4 bases; junction bases outside the gene matches: 5. For the CDR3, the DNA is TGTGCCACCAGCAGACCCGGGACAGGGGCTTACAATGAGCAGTTCTTC. Translating it yields CATSRPGTGAYNEQFF. Based on the CDR3 plus reference TRBV15 and TRBJ2-1, the full variable domain is DAMVIQNPRYQVTQFGKPVTLSCSQTLNHNVMYWYQQKSSQAPKLLFHYYDKDFNNEADTPDNFQSRRPNTSFCFLDIRSPGLGDTAMYLCATSRPGTGAYNEQFFGPGTRLTVL.

This clonotype came up many times. The chain carries TRBV4-1 and TRBJ2-7; maybe TRBD1 (5 bases). The length of the CDR3 is 13 residues. Trimming shortened V by 0 bases and J by 7 bases, and 10 bases separated the two germline ends. Per germline, CDR1 MGHRA and CDR2 YSYEKL. CDR3 loop: CASSQDQGREQYF. The CDR3 DNA reads as TGCGCCAGCAGCCAAGATCAGGGTCGGGAGCAGTACTTC.

This clonotype appeared many times. The chain couples TRBV9 to TRBJ2-1; D is undetermined. CDR3 size: 12 residues. V was clipped by 4 bases and J by 4 bases, with 6 bases between them. Germline V gives CDR1 SGDLS, CDR2 YYNGEE. CDR3: CASSSMYNEQFF. In nucleotides, the CDR3 is TGTGCCAGCAGCTCAATGTACAATGAGCAGTTCTTC.

The table lists this clonotype with many counts. V usage is TRBV18 and J usage is TRBJ1-3; D is unclear. The ends were cut back, 2 bases at V and 0 bases at J, with 8 bases in the middle. Germline V gives CDR1 KGHSH, CDR2 LQKENI. This CDR3 has 15 residues. CDR3 DNA sequence: TGTGCCAGCTCACCAGTCAGCACCTCTGGAAACACCATATATTTT. Amino acid sequence: CASSPVSTSGNTIYF. Full variable domain (missing parts from reference TRBV18 and TRBJ1-3): NAGVMQNPRHLVRRRGQEARLRCSPMKGHSHVYWYRQLPEEGLKFMVYLQKENIIDESGMPKERFSAEFPKEGPSILRIQQVVRGDSAAYFCASSPVSTSGNTIYFGEGSWLTVV.

This clonotype has ten or more counts. The V call is TRBV18, the J call TRBJ1-1; D not certain. V lost 6 bases to trimming and J lost 4 bases, with 12 bases between them. There are 13 residues in the CDR3. The germline V gene has CDR1 KGHSH and CDR2 LQKENI. Written as DNA, the CDR3 is TGTGCCAGCTCTCCGAGGGAGACCACTGAAGCTTTCTTT. Its translation is CASSPRETTEAFF.

This clonotype was seen many times. The chain joins TRBV20-1 to TRBJ1-5, with 7 bases lining up with TRBD1. V shed 2 bases, J shed 3 bases, and the junction held 10 bases outside the gene matches. This CDR3 has 16 residues. Per germline, CDR1 DFQATT and CDR2 SNEGSKA (reference sequence). DNA for the CDR3: TGCAGTGCTAGACGACAGGGTAGGAATAACAATCAGCCCCAGCATTTT. As protein: CSARRQGRNNNQPQHF.

At least ten counts were recorded for this clonotype. The V gene is TRBV12-3 or TRBV12-4, the J gene TRBJ1-3; D call uncertain. V was clipped by 8 bases and J by 1 base, with 21 bases between them. The length of the CDR3 is 17 residues. Here the CDR3 reads CASAVKVAGFSGNTIYF. Here the CDR3 DNA reads TGTGCCAGCGCAGTCAAAGTGGCAGGATTTTCTGGAAACACCATATATTTT.

This clonotype was counted ten times or more. The CDR3 region has the DNA TGTGCCACCAGCCCTGGAAGGGAAAGCTCCTACGAGCAGTACTTC. This codes for CATSPGRESSYEQYF. V and J are TRBV15 and TRBJ2-7; D unresolved. With 5 bases removed from V and 0 bases from J, the gap between germline ends came to 14 bases. CDR1 LNHNV and CDR2 YYDKDF come from the germline V gene (reference sequence). CDR3 length equals 15 residues.

This clonotype counts as medium-sized (0.01 to 0.1%). The V and J genes are TRBV7-2 and TRBJ2-7; no firm D call. Germline CDR1 is SGHTA and CDR2 is FQGNSA. V lost 2 bases, J lost 3 bases, and 2 bases lay in between. The CDR3 length is 11 residues. CDR3: CASSLNYEQYF. In DNA form, the CDR3 reads TGTGCCAGCAGCTTAAACTACGAGCAGTACTTC. Complete variable domain (other parts from reference TRBV7-2 and TRBJ2-7): GAGVSQSPSNKVTEKGKDVELRCDPISGHTALYWYRQSLGQGLEFLIYFQGNSAPDKSGLPSDRFSAERTGGSVSTLTIQRTQQEDSAVYLCASSLNYEQYFGPGTRLTVT.